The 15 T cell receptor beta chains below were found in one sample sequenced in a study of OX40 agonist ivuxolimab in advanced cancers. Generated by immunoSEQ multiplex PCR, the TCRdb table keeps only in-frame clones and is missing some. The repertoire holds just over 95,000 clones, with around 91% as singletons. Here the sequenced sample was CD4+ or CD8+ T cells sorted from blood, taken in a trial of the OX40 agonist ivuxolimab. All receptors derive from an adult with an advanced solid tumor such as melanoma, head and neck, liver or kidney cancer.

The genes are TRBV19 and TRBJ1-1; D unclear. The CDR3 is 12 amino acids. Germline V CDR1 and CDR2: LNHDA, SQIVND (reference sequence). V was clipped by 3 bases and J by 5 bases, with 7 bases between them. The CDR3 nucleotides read TGTGCCAGTAGTATGGTAAGGACTGAAGCTTTCTTT. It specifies CASSMVRTEAFF.

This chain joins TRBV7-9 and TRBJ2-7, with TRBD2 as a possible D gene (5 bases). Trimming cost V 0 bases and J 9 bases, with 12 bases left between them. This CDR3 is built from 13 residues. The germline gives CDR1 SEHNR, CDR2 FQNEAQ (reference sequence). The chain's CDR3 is CASSLALGAAQYF. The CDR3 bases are TGTGCCAGCAGCTTAGCGCTGGGAGCGGCGCAGTACTTC. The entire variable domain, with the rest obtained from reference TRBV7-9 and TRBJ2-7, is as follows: DTGVSQNPRHKITKRGQNVTFRCDPISEHNRLYWYRQTLGQGPEFLTYFQNEAQLEKSRLLSDRFSAERPKGSFSTLEIQRTEQGDSAMYLCASSLALGAAQYFGPGTRLTVT.

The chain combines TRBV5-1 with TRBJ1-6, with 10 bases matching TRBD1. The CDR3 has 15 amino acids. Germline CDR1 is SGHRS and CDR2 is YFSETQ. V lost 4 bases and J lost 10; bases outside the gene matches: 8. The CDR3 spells CASSQGQGSGSPLHF. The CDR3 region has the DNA TGCGCCAGCAGCCAGGGACAGGGGTCGGGGTCACCCCTCCACTTT.

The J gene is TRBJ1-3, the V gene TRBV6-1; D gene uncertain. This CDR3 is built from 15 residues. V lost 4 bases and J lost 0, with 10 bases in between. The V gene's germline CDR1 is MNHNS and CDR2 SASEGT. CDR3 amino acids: CASSGQLSSGNTIYF. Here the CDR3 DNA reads TGTGCCAGCAGTGGCCAGCTTAGCTCTGGAAACACCATATATTTT.

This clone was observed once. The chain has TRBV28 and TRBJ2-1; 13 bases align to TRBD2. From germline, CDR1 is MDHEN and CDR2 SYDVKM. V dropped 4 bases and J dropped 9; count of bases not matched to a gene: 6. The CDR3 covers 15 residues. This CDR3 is CASSSLAGGPGEQFF. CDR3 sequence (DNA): TGTGCCAGCAGTTCACTAGCGGGAGGGCCGGGTGAGCAGTTCTTC.

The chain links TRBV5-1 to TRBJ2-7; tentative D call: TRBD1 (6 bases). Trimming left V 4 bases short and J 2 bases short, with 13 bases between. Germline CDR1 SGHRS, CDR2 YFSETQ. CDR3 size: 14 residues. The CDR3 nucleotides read TGCGCCAGCAGCCCTGGACAGCCCCCCTACGAGCAGTACTTC. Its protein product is CASSPGQPPYEQYF.

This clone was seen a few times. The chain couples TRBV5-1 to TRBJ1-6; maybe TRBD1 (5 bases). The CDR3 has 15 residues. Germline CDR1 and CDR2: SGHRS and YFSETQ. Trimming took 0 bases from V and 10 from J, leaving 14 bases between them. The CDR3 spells CASSLAAGSGSPLHF. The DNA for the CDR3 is TGCGCCAGCAGCTTGGCCGCAGGGAGCGGGTCACCCCTCCACTTT. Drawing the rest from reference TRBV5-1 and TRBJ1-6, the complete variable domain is KAGVTQTPRYLIKTRGQQVTLSCSPISGHRSVSWYQQTPGQGLQFLFEYFSETQRNKGNFPGRFSGRQFSNSRSEMNVSTLELGDSALYLCASSLAAGSGSPLHFGNGTRLTVT.

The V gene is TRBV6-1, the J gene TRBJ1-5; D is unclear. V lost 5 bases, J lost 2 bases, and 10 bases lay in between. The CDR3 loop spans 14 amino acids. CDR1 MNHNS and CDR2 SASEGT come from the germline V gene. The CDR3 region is CASSPNAGNQPQHF. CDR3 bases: TGTGCCAGCAGTCCAAATGCGGGCAATCAGCCCCAGCATTTT.

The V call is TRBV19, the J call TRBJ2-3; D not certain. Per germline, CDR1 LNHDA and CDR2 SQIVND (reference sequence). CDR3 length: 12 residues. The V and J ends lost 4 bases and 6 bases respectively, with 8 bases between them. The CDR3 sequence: CASSTASDTQYF. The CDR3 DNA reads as TGTGCCAGTAGTACAGCTTCGGATACGCAGTATTTT.

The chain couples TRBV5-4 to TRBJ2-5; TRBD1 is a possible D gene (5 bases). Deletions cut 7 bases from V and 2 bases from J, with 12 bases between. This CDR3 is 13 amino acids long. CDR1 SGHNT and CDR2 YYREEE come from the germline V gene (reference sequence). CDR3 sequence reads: CASGKGQQETQYF. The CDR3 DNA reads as TGTGCCAGCGGAAAGGGGCAGCAAGAGACCCAGTACTTC.

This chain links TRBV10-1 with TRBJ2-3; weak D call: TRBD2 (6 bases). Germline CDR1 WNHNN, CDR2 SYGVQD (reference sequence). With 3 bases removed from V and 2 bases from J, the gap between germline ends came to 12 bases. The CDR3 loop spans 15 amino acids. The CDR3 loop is CASSETGAPTDTQYF. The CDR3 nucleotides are TGCGCCAGCAGTGAAACGGGAGCACCCACAGATACGCAGTATTTT.

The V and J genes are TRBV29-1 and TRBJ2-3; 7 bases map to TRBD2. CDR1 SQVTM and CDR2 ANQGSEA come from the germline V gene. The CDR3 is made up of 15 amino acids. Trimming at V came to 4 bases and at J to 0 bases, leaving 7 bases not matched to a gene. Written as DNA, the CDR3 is TGCAGCGTTGGTATGTGGGGGGGAAGCACAGATACGCAGTATTTT. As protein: CSVGMWGGSTDTQYF.

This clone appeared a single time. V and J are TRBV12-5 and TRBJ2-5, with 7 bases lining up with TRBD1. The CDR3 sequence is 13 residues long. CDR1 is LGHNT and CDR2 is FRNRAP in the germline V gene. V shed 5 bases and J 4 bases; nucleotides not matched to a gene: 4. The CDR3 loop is CASGPDRAETQYF. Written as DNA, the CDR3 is TGTGCTAGTGGTCCCGACAGGGCAGAGACCCAGTACTTC.

As DNA, the CDR3 is TGTGCCAGCAGTTTAAGACAGGACCTAGTGGATACGCAGTATTTT. Amino acids: CASSLRQDLVDTQYF. The chain links TRBV27 to TRBJ2-3; D may be TRBD1 (6 bases). This CDR3 region has 15 residues. With 2 bases removed from V and 6 bases from J, the gap between germline ends came to 15 bases. The germline CDR1 and CDR2 sequences are MNHEY and SMNVEV (reference sequence).

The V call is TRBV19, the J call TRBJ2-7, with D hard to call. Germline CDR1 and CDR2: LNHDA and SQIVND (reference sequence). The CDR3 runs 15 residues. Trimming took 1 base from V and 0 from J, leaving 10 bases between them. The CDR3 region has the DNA TGTGCCAGTAGTATAGCGCCCGAGAGCTCCTACGAGCAGTACTTC. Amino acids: CASSIAPESSYEQYF. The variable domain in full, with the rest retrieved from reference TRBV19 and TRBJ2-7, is DGGITQSPKYLFRKEGQNVTLSCEQNLNHDAMYWYRQDPGQGLRLIYYSQIVNDFQKGDIAEGYSVSREKKESFPLTVTSAQKNPTAFYLCASSIAPESSYEQYFGPGTRLTVT.